This record concerns one T cell receptor beta chain sequence. Antigen unknown. Data came from immunoSEQ multiplex PCR; TCRdb stores just in-frame clones and leaves some out. The table includes around 140,000 clones, almost 85% detected once. The data derive from a study of T cell responses to AZD1222 COVID-19 vaccine. The V end was cut by 1 base, the J end by 0 bases, with 13 bases between. This CDR3 region has 16 residues. The germline V gene has CDR1 SGHKS and CDR2 YYEKEE (reference sequence). Whole-study results and caveats: Donors were largely white British and mainly female; clonal diversity was possibly underestimated. Spike-spanning, vaccine-associated CD4 TCRs were dominant at 160-218 and 743-854. Nearly half of spike-specific TCRs reportedly target unmutated variant regions. The number of AZD1222 recipients seropositive at baseline was only six.

The gene calls are TRBV5-5 and TRBJ1-1; D is perhaps TRBD1 (6 bases). This specimen was peripheral blood, taken 28 days after the second dose of the MenACWY control vaccine. The sequence was collected from an adult who received the MenACWY meningococcal vaccine as a control. CDR3 amino acids: CASSLWAGAMNTEAFF. For the CDR3, the DNA is TGTGCCAGCAGCTTGTGGGCAGGGGCAATGAACACTGAAGCTTTCTTT.